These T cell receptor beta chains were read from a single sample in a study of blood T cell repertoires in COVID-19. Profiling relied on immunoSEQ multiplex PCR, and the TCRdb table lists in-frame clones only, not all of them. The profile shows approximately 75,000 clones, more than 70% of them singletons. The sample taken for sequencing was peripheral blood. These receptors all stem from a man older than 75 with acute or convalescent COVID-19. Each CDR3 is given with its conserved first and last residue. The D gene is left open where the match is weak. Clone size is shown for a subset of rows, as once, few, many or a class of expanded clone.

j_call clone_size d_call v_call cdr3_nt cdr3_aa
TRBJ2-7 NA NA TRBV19 TGTGCCAGTAGTCCCCTACAGGGCCTGGACGAGCAGTACTTC CASSPLQGLDEQYF
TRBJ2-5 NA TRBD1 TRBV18 TGTGCCAGCTCCCTTGACACAGGGGGTGAAGAGACCCAGTACTTC CASSLDTGGEETQYF
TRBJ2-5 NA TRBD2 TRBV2 TGTGCCAGCAGGGAGACTAGCGGGGGGGGTGAGACCCAGTACTTC CASRETSGGGETQYF
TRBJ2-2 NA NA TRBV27 TGTGCCAGCAGTTTTCGCAGGGTCAGCGACACCGGGGAGCTGTTTTTT CASSFRRVSDTGELFF
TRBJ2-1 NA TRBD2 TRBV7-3 TGTGCCAGCAGCTTAGTCGCCCGACTAGCGGGGGGGTTTGAGCAGTTCTTC CASSLVARLAGGFEQFF
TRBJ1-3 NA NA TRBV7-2 TGTGCCAGCAGCCAAACGGGGGGCTCTGGAAACACCATATATTTT CASSQTGGSGNTIYF
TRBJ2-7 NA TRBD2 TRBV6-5 TGTGCCAGCCGCCAAGGGCGGGAGAGCTCCTACGAGCAGTACTTC CASRQGRESSYEQYF
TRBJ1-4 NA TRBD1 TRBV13 TGTGCCAGCAGCTTAGAACCCGGGACAGGGGGTGAAAAACTGTTTTTT CASSLEPGTGGEKLFF
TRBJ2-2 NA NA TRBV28 TGTGCCAGCAGTTTGCCCGGGGTTCGGACCGGGGAGCTGTTTTTT CASSLPGVRTGELFF
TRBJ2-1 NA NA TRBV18 TGTGCCAGCTCACCAGCTGCGGCTTTGGGCTACAATGAGCAGTTCTTC CASSPAAALGYNEQFF
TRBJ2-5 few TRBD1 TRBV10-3 TGTGCCATCAGTGAGTCTATAGGACAGGGGCCGCGAGAGACCCAGTACTTC CAISESIGQGPRETQYF
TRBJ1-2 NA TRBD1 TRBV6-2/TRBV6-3 TGTGCCAGCAGCACACCCGGGACAGGCATAGCGGGCTACACCTTC CASSTPGTGIAGYTF
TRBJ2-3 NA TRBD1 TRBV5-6 TGTGCCAGCAGCTTGCGACAGGGGTCTAGCACAGATACGCAGTATTTT CASSLRQGSSTDTQYF
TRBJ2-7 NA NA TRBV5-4 TGTGCCAGCAGCTTGGATTTGCGCCAAGAATCCTACGAGCAGTACTTC CASSLDLRQESYEQYF
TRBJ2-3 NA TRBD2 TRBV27 TGTGCCAGCGGGACTAGCGGGGGATATACGCAGTATTTT CASGTSGGYTQYF
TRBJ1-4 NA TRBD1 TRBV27 TGTGCCAGCAGTTCGACGACAGGGACGGTGGAAAAACTGTTTTTT CASSSTTGTVEKLFF
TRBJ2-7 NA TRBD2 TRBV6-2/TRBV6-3 TGTGCCAGCAGTTACCGGACTAGCGGATCCTACGAGCAGTACTTC CASSYRTSGSYEQYF
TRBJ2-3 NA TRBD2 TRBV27 TGTGCCAGCAGTTCCCGGACTAGCGGGTTTGCCGATACGCAGTATTTT CASSSRTSGFADTQYF
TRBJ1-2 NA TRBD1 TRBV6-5 TGTGCCAGCAGTTCCATTCTTCGGACAGGGCGGTATGGCTACACCTTC CASSSILRTGRYGYTF
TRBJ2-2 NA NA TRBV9 TGTGCCAGCAGCGTAGGTTCTAAGCGCGGGGAGCTGTTTTTT CASSVGSKRGELFF
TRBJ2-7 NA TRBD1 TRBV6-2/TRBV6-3 TGTGCCAGCAGATACGCGAGAAGGGGGCTCTACGAGCAGTACTTC CASRYARRGLYEQYF
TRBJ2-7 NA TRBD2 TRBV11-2 TGTGCCAGCAGCTGGACTAGCGGGGGCACGGGGGAGCAGTACTTC CASSWTSGGTGEQYF
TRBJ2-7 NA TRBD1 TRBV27 TGTGCCAGCAGCTCCCCCGGGACAGCAACCTACGAGCAGTACTTC CASSSPGTATYEQYF
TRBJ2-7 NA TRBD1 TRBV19 TGTGCCAGTAGTAGGGAGAGGGGGACAGGGGGAGTCTACGAGCAGTACTTC CASSRERGTGGVYEQYF
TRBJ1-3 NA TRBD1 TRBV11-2 TGTGCCAGCAGCTTAGGGGGTACTGACAGGGTGGGCTCTGGAAACACCATATATTTT CASSLGGTDRVGSGNTIYF
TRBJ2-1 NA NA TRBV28 TGTGCCAGCAGAGATACTAGCCGCAATGAGCAGTTCTTC CASRDTSRNEQFF
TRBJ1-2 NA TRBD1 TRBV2 TGTGCCAGCAGTTCACAGGGGCGGGGCTACACCTTC CASSSQGRGYTF
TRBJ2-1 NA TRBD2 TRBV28 TGTGCCAGCGGACGACTAGCGGGAGGGGTAAATGAGCAGTTCTTC CASGRLAGGVNEQFF
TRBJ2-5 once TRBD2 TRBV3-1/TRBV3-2 TGTGCCAGCAGCCAAGATCGGCTAGCGGGGGGTGGTTGGGAGACCCAGTACTTC CASSQDRLAGGGWETQYF
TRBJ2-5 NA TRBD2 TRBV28 TGTGCCGGAGGATATAGCGGGAAGATGCGAGAGACCCAGTACTTC CAGGYSGKMRETQYF
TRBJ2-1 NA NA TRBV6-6 TGTGCCAGCAGTCAGCGGCATAGCTCCTACAATGAGCAGTTCTTC CASSQRHSSYNEQFF
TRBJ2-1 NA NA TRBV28 TGTGCCAGCAGGGGGTGGGAGGATGAGCAGTTCTTC CASRGWEDEQFF
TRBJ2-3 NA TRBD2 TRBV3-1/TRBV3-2 TGTGCCAGCAGCCAAGGTCTGACTAGCGGGGACGCAGATACGCAGTATTTT CASSQGLTSGDADTQYF
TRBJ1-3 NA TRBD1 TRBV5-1 TGCGCCAGCAGCGGACAGGCTGAGGGAAACACCATATATTTT CASSGQAEGNTIYF
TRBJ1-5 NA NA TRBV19 TGTGCCAGTAGTGACCACAGGGTAAATCAGCCCCAGCATTTT CASSDHRVNQPQHF
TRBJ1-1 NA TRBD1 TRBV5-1 TGCGCCAGCAGCTTGGTTCCGGGACAGGGGCTTTTAGGGACTGAAGCTTTCTTT CASSLVPGQGLLGTEAFF
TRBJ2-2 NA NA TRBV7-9 TGTGCCAGCAGCTTAGCGAGACTCACCGGGGAGCTGTTTTTT CASSLARLTGELFF
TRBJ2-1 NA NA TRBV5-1 TGCGCCAGCAGCTTGTTGGTAAACAACAATGAGCAGTTCTTC CASSLLVNNNEQFF
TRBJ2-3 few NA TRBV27 TGTGCCAGCGGCTTCGGGACAGATACGCAGTATTTT CASGFGTDTQYF